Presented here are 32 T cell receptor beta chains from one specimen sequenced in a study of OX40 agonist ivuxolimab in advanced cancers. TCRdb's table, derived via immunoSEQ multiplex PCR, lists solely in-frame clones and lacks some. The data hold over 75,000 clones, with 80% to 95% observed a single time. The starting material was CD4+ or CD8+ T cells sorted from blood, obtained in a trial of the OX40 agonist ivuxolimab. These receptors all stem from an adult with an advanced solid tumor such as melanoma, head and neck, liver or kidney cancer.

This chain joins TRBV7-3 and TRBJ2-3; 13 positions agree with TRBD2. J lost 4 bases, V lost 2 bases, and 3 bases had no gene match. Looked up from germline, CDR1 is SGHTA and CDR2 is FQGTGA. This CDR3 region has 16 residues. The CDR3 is CASSLGTSGNADTQYF. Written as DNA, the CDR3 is TGTGCCAGCAGCTTAGGGACTAGCGGGAACGCAGATACGCAGTATTTT.

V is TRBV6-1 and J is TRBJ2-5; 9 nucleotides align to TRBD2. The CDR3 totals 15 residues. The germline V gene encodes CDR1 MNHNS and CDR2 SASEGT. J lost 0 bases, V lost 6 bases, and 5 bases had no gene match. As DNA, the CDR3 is TGTGCCAGCAGAGCTAGCGGGGCATACCAAGAGACCCAGTACTTC. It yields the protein CASRASGAYQETQYF.

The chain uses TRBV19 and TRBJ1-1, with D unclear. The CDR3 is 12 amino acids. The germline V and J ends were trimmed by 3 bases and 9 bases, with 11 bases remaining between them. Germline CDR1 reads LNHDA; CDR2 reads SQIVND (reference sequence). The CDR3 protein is CASSIPPDQAFF. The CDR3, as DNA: TGTGCCAGTAGTATCCCCCCAGATCAAGCTTTCTTT.

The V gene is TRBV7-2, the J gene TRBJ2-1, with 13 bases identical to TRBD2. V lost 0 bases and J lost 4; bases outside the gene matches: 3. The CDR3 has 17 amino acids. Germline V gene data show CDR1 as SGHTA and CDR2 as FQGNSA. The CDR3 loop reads CASSLAGLAGLYNEQFF. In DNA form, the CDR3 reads TGTGCCAGCAGCTTAGCGGGACTAGCGGGACTTTACAATGAGCAGTTCTTC.

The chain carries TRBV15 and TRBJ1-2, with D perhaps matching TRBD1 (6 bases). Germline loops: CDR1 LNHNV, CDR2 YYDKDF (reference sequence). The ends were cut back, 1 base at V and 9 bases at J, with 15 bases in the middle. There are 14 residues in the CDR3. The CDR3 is CATSRGTAVGSYTF. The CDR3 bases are TGTGCCACCAGCAGAGGGACAGCCGTAGGGAGCTACACCTTC.

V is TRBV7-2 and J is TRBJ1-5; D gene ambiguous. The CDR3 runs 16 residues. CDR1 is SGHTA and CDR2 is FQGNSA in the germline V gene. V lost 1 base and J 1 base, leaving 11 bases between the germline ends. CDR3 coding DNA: TGTGCCAGCAGCTTAGTGGCCACTGGGAGCAATCAGCCCCAGCATTTT. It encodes CASSLVATGSNQPQHF. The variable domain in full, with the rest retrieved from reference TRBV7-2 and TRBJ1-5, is GAGVSQSPSNKVTEKGKDVELRCDPISGHTALYWYRQSLGQGLEFLIYFQGNSAPDKSGLPSDRFSAERTGGSVSTLTIQRTQQEDSAVYLCASSLVATGSNQPQHFGDGTRLSIL.

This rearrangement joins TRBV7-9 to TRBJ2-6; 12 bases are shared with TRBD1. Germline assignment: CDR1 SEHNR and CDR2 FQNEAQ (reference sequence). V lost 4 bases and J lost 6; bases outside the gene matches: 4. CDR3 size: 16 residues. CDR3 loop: CASSSGTGGLANVLTF. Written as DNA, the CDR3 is TGTGCCAGCAGCTCCGGGACAGGGGGCTTGGCCAACGTCCTGACTTTC. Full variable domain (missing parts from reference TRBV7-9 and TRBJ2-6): DTGVSQNPRHKITKRGQNVTFRCDPISEHNRLYWYRQTLGQGPEFLTYFQNEAQLEKSRLLSDRFSAERPKGSFSTLEIQRTEQGDSAMYLCASSSGTGGLANVLTFGAGSRLTVL.

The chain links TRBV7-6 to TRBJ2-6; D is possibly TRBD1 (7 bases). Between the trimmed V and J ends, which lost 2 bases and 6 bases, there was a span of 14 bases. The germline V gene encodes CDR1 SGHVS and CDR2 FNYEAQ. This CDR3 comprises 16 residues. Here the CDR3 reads CASSLRAGGSANVLTF. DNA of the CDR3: TGTGCCAGCAGCTTACGGGCAGGGGGGTCGGCCAACGTCCTGACTTTC. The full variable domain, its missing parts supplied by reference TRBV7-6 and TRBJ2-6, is GAGVSQSPRYKVTKRGQDVALRCDPISGHVSLYWYRQALGQGPEFLTYFNYEAQQDKSGLPNDRFSAERPEGSISTLTIQRTEQRDSAMYRCASSLRAGGSANVLTFGAGSRLTVL.

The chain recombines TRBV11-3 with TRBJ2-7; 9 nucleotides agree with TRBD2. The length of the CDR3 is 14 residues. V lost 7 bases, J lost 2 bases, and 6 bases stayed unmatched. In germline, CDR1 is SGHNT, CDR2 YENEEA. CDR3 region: CASTVTSGTYEQYF. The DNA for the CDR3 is TGTGCCAGCACCGTGACTAGCGGTACCTACGAGCAGTACTTC. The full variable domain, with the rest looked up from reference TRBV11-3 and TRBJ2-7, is EAGVVQSPRYKIIEKKQPVAFWCNPISGHNTLYWYLQNLGQGPELLIRYENEEAVDDSQLPKDRFSAERLKGVDSTLKIQPAELGDSAVYLCASTVTSGTYEQYFGPGTRLTVT.

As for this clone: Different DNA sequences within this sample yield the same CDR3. The CDR3 sequence: CASSLRDRVGEQYF. CDR3 DNA: TGTGCCAGCAGTCTTCGGGACAGGGTAGGGGAGCAGTACTTC. The J gene is TRBJ2-7, the V gene TRBV7-2; 9 positions match TRBD1. The ends lost 6 bases at V and 7 bases at J; junction bases unmatched: 10. The CDR3 runs to 14 residues. Germline V CDR1 and CDR2: SGHTA, FQGNSA.

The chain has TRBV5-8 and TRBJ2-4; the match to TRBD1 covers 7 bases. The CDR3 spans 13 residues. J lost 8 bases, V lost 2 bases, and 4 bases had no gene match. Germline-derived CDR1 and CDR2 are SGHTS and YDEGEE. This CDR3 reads CASSFRGTDIQYF. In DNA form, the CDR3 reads TGTGCCAGCAGCTTCAGGGGGACGGACATTCAGTACTTC.

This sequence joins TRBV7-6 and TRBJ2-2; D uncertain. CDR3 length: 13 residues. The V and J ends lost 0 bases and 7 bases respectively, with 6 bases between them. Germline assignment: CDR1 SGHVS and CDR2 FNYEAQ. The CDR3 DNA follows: TGTGCCAGCAGCTTAGCGCGCTTCGGGGAGCTGTTTTTT. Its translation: CASSLARFGELFF.

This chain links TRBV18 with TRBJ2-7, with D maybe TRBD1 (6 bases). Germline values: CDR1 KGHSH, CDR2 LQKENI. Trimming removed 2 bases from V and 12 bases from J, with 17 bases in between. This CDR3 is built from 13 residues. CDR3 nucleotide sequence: TGTGCCAGCTCACCAGGGGACACCTCTTCTCCGTACTTC. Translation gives CASSPGDTSSPYF.

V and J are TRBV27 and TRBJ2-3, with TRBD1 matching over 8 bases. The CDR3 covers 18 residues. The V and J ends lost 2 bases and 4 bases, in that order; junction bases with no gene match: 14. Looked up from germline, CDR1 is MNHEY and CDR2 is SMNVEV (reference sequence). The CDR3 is CASSLPKTGVKFSDTQYF. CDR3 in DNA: TGTGCCAGCAGTTTACCCAAGACAGGGGTGAAATTCTCAGATACGCAGTATTTT.

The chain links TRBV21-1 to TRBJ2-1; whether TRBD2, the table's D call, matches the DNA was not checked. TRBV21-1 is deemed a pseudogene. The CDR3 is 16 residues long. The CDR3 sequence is CASSTSGADGYNEQFF. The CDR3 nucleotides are TGTGCCAGCAGCACGTCCGGAGCGGACGGCTACAATGAGCAGTTCTTC.

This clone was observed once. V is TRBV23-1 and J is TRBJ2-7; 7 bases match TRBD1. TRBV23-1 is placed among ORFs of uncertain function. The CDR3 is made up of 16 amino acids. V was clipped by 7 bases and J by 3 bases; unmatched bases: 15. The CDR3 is CASTPRPRQGDYEQYF. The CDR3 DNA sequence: TGCGCCAGCACCCCAAGGCCTCGGCAGGGGGACTACGAGCAGTACTTC.

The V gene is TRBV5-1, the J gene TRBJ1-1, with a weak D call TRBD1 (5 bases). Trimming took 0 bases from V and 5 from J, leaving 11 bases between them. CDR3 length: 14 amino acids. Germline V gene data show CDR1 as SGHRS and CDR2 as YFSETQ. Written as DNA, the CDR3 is TGCGCCAGCAGCTTGGCGGGGGAGGGAACTGAAGCTTTCTTT. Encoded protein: CASSLAGEGTEAFF.

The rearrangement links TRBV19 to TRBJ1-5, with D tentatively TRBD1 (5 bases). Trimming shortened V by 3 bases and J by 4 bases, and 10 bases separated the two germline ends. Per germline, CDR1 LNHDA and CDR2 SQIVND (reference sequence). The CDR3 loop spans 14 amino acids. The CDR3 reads CASSIRQGNQPQHF. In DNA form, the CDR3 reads TGTGCCAGTAGTATCAGGCAGGGAAATCAGCCCCAGCATTTT. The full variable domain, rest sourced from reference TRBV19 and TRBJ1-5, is DGGITQSPKYLFRKEGQNVTLSCEQNLNHDAMYWYRQDPGQGLRLIYYSQIVNDFQKGDIAEGYSVSREKKESFPLTVTSAQKNPTAFYLCASSIRQGNQPQHFGDGTRLSIL.

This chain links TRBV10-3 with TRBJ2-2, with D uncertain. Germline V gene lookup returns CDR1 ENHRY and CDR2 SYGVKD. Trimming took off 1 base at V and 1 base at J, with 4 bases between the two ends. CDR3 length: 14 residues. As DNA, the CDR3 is TGTGCCATCAGTGAGTGGCAGAACACCGGGGAGCTGTTTTTT. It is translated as CAISEWQNTGELFF.

Here the CDR3 reads CASSPRLAGGYQETQYF. For the CDR3, the DNA is TGTGCCAGCTCACCACGGCTAGCGGGGGGGTACCAAGAGACCCAGTACTTC. The chain couples TRBV18 to TRBJ2-5; 12 bases are shared with TRBD2. The CDR3 sequence is 17 residues long. Germline trimming cut 1 base from V and 0 bases from J; bases unmatched to any gene: 3. The germline CDR1 and CDR2 sequences are KGHSH and LQKENI.

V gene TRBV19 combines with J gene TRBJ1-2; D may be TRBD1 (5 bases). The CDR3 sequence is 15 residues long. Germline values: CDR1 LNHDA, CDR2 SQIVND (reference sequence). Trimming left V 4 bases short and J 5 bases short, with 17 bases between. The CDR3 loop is CASSTAILGVYGYTF. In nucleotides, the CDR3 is TGTGCCAGTAGTACCGCGATTCTGGGGGTATATGGCTACACCTTC.

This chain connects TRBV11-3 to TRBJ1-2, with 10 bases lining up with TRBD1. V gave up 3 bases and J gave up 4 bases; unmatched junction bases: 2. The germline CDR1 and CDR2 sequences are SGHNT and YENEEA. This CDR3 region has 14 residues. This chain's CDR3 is CASSLRDRGYGYTF. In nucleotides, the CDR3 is TGTGCCAGCAGCTTGAGGGACAGGGGCTATGGCTACACCTTC.

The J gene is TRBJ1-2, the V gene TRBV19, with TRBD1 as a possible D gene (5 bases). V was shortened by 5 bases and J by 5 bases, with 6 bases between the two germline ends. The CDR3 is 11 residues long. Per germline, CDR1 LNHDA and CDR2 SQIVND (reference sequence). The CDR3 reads CASSDSYGYTF. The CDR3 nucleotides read TGTGCCAGTAGTGACAGTTATGGCTACACCTTC.

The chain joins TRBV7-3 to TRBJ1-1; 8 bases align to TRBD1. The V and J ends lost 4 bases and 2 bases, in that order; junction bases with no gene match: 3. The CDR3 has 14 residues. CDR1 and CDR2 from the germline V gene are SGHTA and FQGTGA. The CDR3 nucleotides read TGTGCCAGCAGCTCGGACAGGGTCAACACTGAAGCTTTCTTT. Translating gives CASSSDRVNTEAFF.

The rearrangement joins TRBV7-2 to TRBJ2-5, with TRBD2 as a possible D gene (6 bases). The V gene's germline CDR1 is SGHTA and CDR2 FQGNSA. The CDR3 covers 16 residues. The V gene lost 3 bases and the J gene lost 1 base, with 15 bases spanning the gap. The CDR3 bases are TGTGCCAGCAGCTTCTATTACGGGACTTCCCAAGAGACCCAGTACTTC. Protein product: CASSFYYGTSQETQYF. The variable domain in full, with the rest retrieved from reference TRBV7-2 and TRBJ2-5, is GAGVSQSPSNKVTEKGKDVELRCDPISGHTALYWYRQSLGQGLEFLIYFQGNSAPDKSGLPSDRFSAERTGGSVSTLTIQRTQQEDSAVYLCASSFYYGTSQETQYFGPGTRLLVL.

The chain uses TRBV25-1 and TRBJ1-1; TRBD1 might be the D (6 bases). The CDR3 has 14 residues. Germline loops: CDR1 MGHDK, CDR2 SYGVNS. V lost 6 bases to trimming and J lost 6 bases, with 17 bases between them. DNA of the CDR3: TGTGCCAGCAGAAAGGACAGTCTTAGGGCTGAAGCTTTCTTT. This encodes CASRKDSLRAEAFF.

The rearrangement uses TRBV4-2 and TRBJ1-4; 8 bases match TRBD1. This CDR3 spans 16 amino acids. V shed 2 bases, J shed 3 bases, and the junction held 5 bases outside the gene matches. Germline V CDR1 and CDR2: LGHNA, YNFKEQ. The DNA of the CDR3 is TGTGCCAGCAGCCAACGGACAGGGACGTCTAATGAAAAACTGTTTTTT. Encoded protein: CASSQRTGTSNEKLFF.

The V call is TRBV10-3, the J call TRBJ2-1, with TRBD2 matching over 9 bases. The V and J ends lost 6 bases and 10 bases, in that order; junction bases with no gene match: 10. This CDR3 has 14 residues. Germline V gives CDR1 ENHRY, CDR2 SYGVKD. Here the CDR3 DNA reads TGTGCCATCAGGCGGGAGATCGCGGGGGGGGAGCAGTTCTTC. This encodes CAIRREIAGGEQFF.

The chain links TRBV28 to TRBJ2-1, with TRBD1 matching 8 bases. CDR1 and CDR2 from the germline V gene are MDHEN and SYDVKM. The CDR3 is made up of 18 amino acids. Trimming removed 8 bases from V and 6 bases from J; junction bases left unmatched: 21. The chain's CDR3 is CASPADDRGQFSGNEQFF. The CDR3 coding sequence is TGTGCCAGCCCGGCTGATGACAGGGGACAGTTTAGTGGCAATGAGCAGTTCTTC.

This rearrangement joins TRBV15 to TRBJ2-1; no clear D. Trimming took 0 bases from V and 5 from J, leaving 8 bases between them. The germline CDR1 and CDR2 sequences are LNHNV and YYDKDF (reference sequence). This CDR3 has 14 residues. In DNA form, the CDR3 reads TGTGCCACCAGCAGAGATATTAGCAACAATGAGCAGTTCTTC. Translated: CATSRDISNNEQFF.

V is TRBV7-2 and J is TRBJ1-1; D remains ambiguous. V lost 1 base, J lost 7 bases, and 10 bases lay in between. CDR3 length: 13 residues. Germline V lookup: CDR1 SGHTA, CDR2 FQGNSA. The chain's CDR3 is CASSLGRTYEAFF. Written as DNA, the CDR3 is TGTGCCAGCAGCTTAGGCAGGACTTATGAAGCTTTCTTT.

CDR3 bases: TGTGCCAGCAGCTTAGTGTATAGGCAGAACACTGAAGCTTTCTTT. Amino acid sequence: CASSLVYRQNTEAFF. The chain employs TRBV7-2 and TRBJ1-1; D is undetermined. The CDR3 consists of 15 residues. The germline V and J ends were trimmed by 1 base and 1 base, with 10 bases remaining between them. CDR1 and CDR2 from the germline V gene are SGHTA and FQGNSA. Drawing the rest from reference TRBV7-2 and TRBJ1-1, the complete variable domain is GAGVSQSPSNKVTEKGKDVELRCDPISGHTALYWYRQSLGQGLEFLIYFQGNSAPDKSGLPSDRFSAERTGGSVSTLTIQRTQQEDSAVYLCASSLVYRQNTEAFFGQGTRLTVV.